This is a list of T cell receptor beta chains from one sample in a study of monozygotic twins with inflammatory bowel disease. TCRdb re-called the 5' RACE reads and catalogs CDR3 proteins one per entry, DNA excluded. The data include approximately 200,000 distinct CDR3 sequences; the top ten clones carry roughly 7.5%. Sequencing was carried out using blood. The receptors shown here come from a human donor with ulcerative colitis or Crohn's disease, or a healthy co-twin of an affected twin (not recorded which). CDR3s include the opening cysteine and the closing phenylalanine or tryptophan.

cdr3_aa: CASRDFYYEQYF; v_call: TRBV27; j_call: TRBJ2-7
cdr3_aa: CASSLSVGHGNTIYF; v_call: TRBV12-3/TRBV12-4; j_call: TRBJ1-3
cdr3_aa: CASTSRSASVNTGELFF; v_call: TRBV12-3/TRBV12-4; j_call: TRBJ2-2
cdr3_aa: CASSEVAGGSYNEQFF; v_call: TRBV9; j_call: TRBJ2-1
cdr3_aa: CASSLESGLRGRPQHF; v_call: TRBV5-5; j_call: TRBJ1-5
cdr3_aa: CSAREEKGTYSPLHF; v_call: TRBV20-1; j_call: TRBJ1-6
cdr3_aa: CASGTGNSNQPQHF; v_call: TRBV12-3/TRBV12-4; j_call: TRBJ1-5
cdr3_aa: CASSPPRGVPNYGYTF; v_call: TRBV7-9; j_call: TRBJ1-2
cdr3_aa: CAISDPGTSGSYNEQFF; v_call: TRBV10-3; j_call: TRBJ2-1
cdr3_aa: CASSLGPGPYEQYF; v_call: TRBV7-8; j_call: TRBJ2-7
cdr3_aa: CASSQETVQQYF; v_call: TRBV11-2; j_call: TRBJ2-7
cdr3_aa: CASSLERQRYYEQYF; v_call: TRBV7-2; j_call: TRBJ2-7
cdr3_aa: CSARGGATNEKLFF; v_call: TRBV20-1; j_call: TRBJ1-4
cdr3_aa: CASSVELPDTQYF; v_call: TRBV7-2; j_call: TRBJ2-3
cdr3_aa: CASSVSDGTSGSLLYNEQFF; v_call: TRBV9; j_call: TRBJ2-1
cdr3_aa: CASSRQGAYETQYF; v_call: TRBV12-3/TRBV12-4; j_call: TRBJ2-5
cdr3_aa: CASSLAWDSDTQYF; v_call: TRBV5-5; j_call: TRBJ2-3
cdr3_aa: CASSPGQGVGYF; v_call: TRBV18; j_call: TRBJ2-7
cdr3_aa: CASSLGQGQMNEQFF; v_call: TRBV27; j_call: TRBJ2-1
cdr3_aa: CASSLARLTSVYTF; v_call: TRBV7-2; j_call: TRBJ1-2
cdr3_aa: CASSLDGQGEAFF; v_call: TRBV7-6; j_call: TRBJ1-1
cdr3_aa: CASSPPGTGYNEQFF; v_call: TRBV10-2; j_call: TRBJ2-1
cdr3_aa: CASRLLAGGGGEQFF; v_call: TRBV7-8; j_call: TRBJ2-1
cdr3_aa: CASSLLAESTDTQYF; v_call: TRBV12-3/TRBV12-4; j_call: TRBJ2-3
cdr3_aa: CASSLGAGHLNTEAFF; v_call: TRBV11-2; j_call: TRBJ1-1
cdr3_aa: CASSLLGVQYF; v_call: TRBV12-3/TRBV12-4; j_call: TRBJ2-7
cdr3_aa: CASSERGFGELFF; v_call: TRBV2; j_call: TRBJ2-2
cdr3_aa: CASMGLTGQETQYF; v_call: TRBV2; j_call: TRBJ2-5